These T cell receptor beta chains were read from a single sample in a study of PD-1 blockade in classical Hodgkin lymphoma. The table came from immunoSEQ multiplex PCR; TCRdb's copy has only in-frame clones and leaves some out. The data contain 90,000 or so clones, 78% of them singletons. Sequencing used peripheral blood mononuclear cells (PBMCs), obtained before the fourth cycle of nivolumab. The source is a human donor with classical Hodgkin lymphoma. Each CDR3 is given with its conserved first and last residue. D genes are given only for firm matches. Expanded clones get a size class; other rows say once, few or many, or leave the size out.

v_call,clone_size,d_call,j_call,cdr3_aa,cdr3_nt
TRBV6-5,.,.,TRBJ1-2,CASSSADSPQYGYTF,TGTGCCAGCAGTTCCGCAGACAGTCCCCAATATGGCTACACCTTC
TRBV6-5,.,.,TRBJ2-7,CASSSLTGYSYEQYF,TGTGCCAGCAGTTCTCTTACAGGGTACTCCTACGAGCAGTACTTC
TRBV7-2,.,.,TRBJ1-5,CASSLVVGARDQPQHF,TGTGCCAGCAGCTTAGTGGTGGGGGCGCGTGATCAGCCCCAGCATTTT
TRBV28,.,TRBD1,TRBJ2-7,CASRSGQGTYEQYF,TGTGCCAGCAGGTCGGGACAGGGAACCTACGAGCAGTACTTC
TRBV19,.,.,TRBJ1-2,CASSIDRKTGTYGYTF,TGTGCCAGTAGTATAGATAGAAAAACAGGGACCTATGGCTACACCTTC
TRBV30,few,.,TRBJ2-1,CAWNAGFSYNEQFF,TGTGCCTGGAACGCCGGGTTCTCCTACAATGAGCAGTTCTTC
TRBV11-2,few,TRBD1,TRBJ1-2,CASSLDRQGAFNGYTF,TGTGCCAGCAGCTTAGATCGACAGGGGGCATTCAATGGCTACACCTTC
TRBV19,once,.,TRBJ2-2,CASIAWDTGELFF,TGTGCCAGTATTGCTTGGGACACCGGGGAGCTGTTTTTT
TRBV6-5,.,.,TRBJ2-3,CASRDRMSTDTQYF,TGTGCCAGCAGAGACAGGATGAGCACAGATACGCAGTATTTT
TRBV10-3,.,.,TRBJ2-2,CAISDMSGELFF,TGTGCCATCAGTGACATGAGCGGGGAGCTGTTTTTT
TRBV28,.,.,TRBJ2-7,CASSPRGRSSYEQYF,TGTGCCAGCAGTCCCCGAGGACGCAGCTCCTACGAGCAGTACTTC
TRBV12-5,.,TRBD1,TRBJ2-2,CASGWGQGASGELFF,TGTGCTAGTGGTTGGGGACAGGGGGCGTCCGGGGAGCTGTTTTTT
TRBV29-1,once,.,TRBJ2-4,CSASGSWGRWRAKNIQYF,TGCAGCGCCTCTGGAAGTTGGGGCCGGTGGAGGGCCAAAAACATTCAGTACTTC
TRBV4-2,few,.,TRBJ2-5,CASSQDRVAETQYF,TGTGCCAGCAGCCAAGATCGCGTGGCGGAGACCCAGTACTTC
TRBV9,.,TRBD2,TRBJ2-2,CASSVRGGNTGELFF,TGTGCCAGCAGCGTTCGCGGGGGGAACACCGGGGAGCTGTTTTTT
TRBV19,few,.,TRBJ2-3,CASSIRGGEADTQYF,TGTGCCAGTAGTATAAGGGGCGGGGAGGCAGATACGCAGTATTTT
TRBV7-9,.,.,TRBJ1-1,CASIPLRVNTEAFF,TGTGCCAGCATCCCACTGCGAGTAAACACTGAAGCTTTCTTT
TRBV19,.,TRBD1,TRBJ2-1,CASKGGALNEQFF,TGTGCCAGTAAAGGGGGCGCATTAAATGAGCAGTTCTTC
TRBV9,.,.,TRBJ2-5,CASSDKGGIQETQYF,TGTGCCAGCAGCGATAAGGGGGGAATCCAAGAGACCCAGTACTTC
TRBV7-6,.,.,TRBJ1-1,CASSLGGGNTEAFF,TGTGCCAGCAGCTTAGGAGGGGGGAACACTGAAGCTTTCTTT
TRBV4-2,.,.,TRBJ1-1,CASSQAGGVNTEAFF,TGTGCCAGCAGCCAAGCCGGGGGGGTGAACACTGAAGCTTTCTTT
TRBV6-6,.,.,TRBJ1-1,CATSAWSRTEAFF,TGTGCCACCTCCGCCTGGAGTCGCACTGAAGCTTTCTTT
TRBV28,.,.,TRBJ2-1,CASTPVGNEQFF,TGTGCCAGCACCCCGGTGGGGAATGAGCAGTTCTTC
TRBV9,many,.,TRBJ2-6,CASGSYRETGANVLTF,TGTGCCAGCGGATCTTACAGGGAAACGGGGGCCAACGTCCTGACTTTC
TRBV10-3,few,.,TRBJ1-2,CAISEGRQARDGYTF,TGTGCCATCAGTGAGGGTAGACAGGCCCGGGATGGCTACACCTTC
TRBV4-2,few,TRBD1,TRBJ1-2,CASSQGQSYGYTF,TGTGCCAGCAGCCAGGGACAGAGCTATGGCTACACCTTC
TRBV6-5,.,.,TRBJ1-1,CASLIRSGSNTEAFF,TGTGCCAGCCTAATAAGGTCGGGTTCAAACACTGAAGCTTTCTTT
TRBV4-3,.,.,TRBJ1-1,CASSHRTENTEAFF,TGCGCCAGCAGCCATCGGACGGAGAACACTGAAGCTTTCTTT
TRBV19,.,TRBD2,TRBJ2-5,CASTRLAGVGETQYF,TGTGCCAGTACTCGACTAGCGGGAGTAGGAGAGACCCAGTACTTC
TRBV19,.,.,TRBJ1-1,CASSPTGLMNTEAFF,TGTGCCAGTAGTCCTACAGGGTTAATGAACACTGAAGCTTTCTTT
TRBV28,.,.,TRBJ1-5,CASSPEGDQPQHF,TGTGCCAGCAGTCCCGAGGGGGATCAGCCCCAGCATTTT
TRBV29-1,.,.,TRBJ2-1,CSVEDFEQSSYNEQFF,TGCAGCGTTGAAGATTTTGAACAGTCCAGCTACAATGAGCAGTTCTTC
TRBV10-3,.,.,TRBJ1-6,CAISERTVNSPLHF,TGTGCCATCAGCGAAAGGACAGTGAATTCACCCCTCCACTTT
TRBV2,once,.,TRBJ1-2,CASRGQAPYGYTF,TGTGCCAGCAGAGGACAAGCTCCCTATGGCTACACCTTC
TRBV25-1,.,.,TRBJ1-1,CASLPSRRGWTEAFF,TGTGCCAGCCTTCCATCCCGCAGAGGGTGGACTGAAGCTTTCTTT
TRBV20-1,.,.,TRBJ2-3,CSASLRTQYF,TGCAGTGCTAGTCTGAGGACGCAGTATTTT